This TCR beta chain emerged from a study of cytomegalovirus exposure and HLA in healthy donors. This clone came up a few times. Its cognate antigen is unknown. Study conclusions and caveats: Specific recognition of CMV antigens was confirmed in vitro for a few chains (all CMV-associated).

Primers: 60 Vbeta forward and 13 Jbeta reverse. Generated by immunoSEQ multiplex PCR, the TCRdb table keeps only in-frame clones and is missing some. The sample lists 150,000 to 200,000 clones, 84% occurring once. The V gene lost 0 bases and the J gene lost 2 bases, with 14 bases spanning the gap. Germline V gene lookup returns CDR1 WNHNN and CDR2 SYGVQD (reference sequence). This CDR3 is built from 17 residues. The chain couples TRBV10-1 to TRBJ1-3; D is unresolved. Sequencing used PBMCs. The receptor comes from a woman aged 45 to 65 in good health and CMV-seropositive. The DNA of the CDR3 is TGCGCCAGCAGTGAGTCGCGGGCAATTGGTCCTGGAAACACCATATATTTT. The encoded protein is CASSESRAIGPGNTIYF.